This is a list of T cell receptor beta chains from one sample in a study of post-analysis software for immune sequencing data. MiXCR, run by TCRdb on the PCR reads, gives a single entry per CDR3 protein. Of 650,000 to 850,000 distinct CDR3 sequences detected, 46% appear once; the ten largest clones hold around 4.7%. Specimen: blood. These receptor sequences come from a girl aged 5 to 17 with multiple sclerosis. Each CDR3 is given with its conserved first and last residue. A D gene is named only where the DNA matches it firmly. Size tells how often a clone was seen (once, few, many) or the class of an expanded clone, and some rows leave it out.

CDR3nt: TGTGCCAGCAGTCCGACGACAGTCTCCTCTGGGGCCAACGTCCTGACTTTC
CDR3aa: CASSPTTVSSGANVLTF
d_gene: .
abundance: .
v_gene: TRBV25-1
len: 17
j_gene: TRBJ2-6

CDR3nt: TGCAGTGCTAGCAACAGGGGCCCTAACACCATATATTTT
CDR3aa: CSASNRGPNTIYF
d_gene: TRBD1
abundance: .
v_gene: TRBV20-1
len: 13
j_gene: TRBJ1-3

CDR3nt: TGTGCCAGCAGCAAGGGGACAGGGGATTTCTACGAGCAGTTCTTC
CDR3aa: CASSKGTGDFYEQFF
d_gene: .
abundance: .
v_gene: TRBV21-1
len: 15
j_gene: TRBJ2-1

CDR3nt: TGCGCCAGCAGCCAAGGGACCACTACCGTCAATGAGCAGTTCTTC
CDR3aa: CASSQGTTTVNEQFF
d_gene: .
abundance: .
v_gene: TRBV4-3
len: 15
j_gene: TRBJ2-1

CDR3nt: TGTGCCAGCAGCTTAGTGCTCTCGGGGCTAGCCAAAAACATTCAGTACTTC
CDR3aa: CASSLVLSGLAKNIQYF
d_gene: .
abundance: .
v_gene: TRBV7-2
len: 17
j_gene: TRBJ2-4

CDR3nt: TGTGCCACCAGTGACTTACAGCTGGCGGGGGAGACCCAGTACTTC
CDR3aa: CATSDLQLAGETQYF
d_gene: .
abundance: .
v_gene: TRBV24-1
len: 15
j_gene: TRBJ2-5

CDR3nt: TGTGCTAGCAGAGAACACCCACAGGGGCGATGTCATCCGCCCCAGCATTTT
CDR3aa: CASREHPQGRCHPPQHF
d_gene: TRBD1
abundance: .
v_gene: TRBV7-7
len: 17
j_gene: TRBJ1-5

CDR3nt: TGTGCCAGCAGCCAAATTTGCGAGCAGTACTTC
CDR3aa: CASSQICEQYF
d_gene: .
abundance: few
v_gene: TRBV7-3
len: 11
j_gene: TRBJ2-7

CDR3nt: TGTGCCAGCAGCTTCAAGACTAGCGGGAGGGCCCCAGATACGCAGTATTTT
CDR3aa: CASSFKTSGRAPDTQYF
d_gene: TRBD2
abundance: .
v_gene: TRBV7-9
len: 17
j_gene: TRBJ2-3

CDR3nt: TGCGCCAGCAGCTTAAGGGACCCCGACACGACCTCCTACAATGAGCAGTTCTTC
CDR3aa: CASSLRDPDTTSYNEQFF
d_gene: .
abundance: .
v_gene: TRBV5-1
len: 18
j_gene: TRBJ2-1

CDR3nt: TGCAGCGCACAGGCGGCGGGAGGGGATCAGCCCCAGCATTTT
CDR3aa: CSAQAAGGDQPQHF
d_gene: .
abundance: .
v_gene: TRBV29-1
len: 14
j_gene: TRBJ1-5

CDR3nt: TGTGCCAGCAGGACGAGGGGGGCCCAGTACTTC
CDR3aa: CASRTRGAQYF
d_gene: .
abundance: .
v_gene: TRBV2
len: 11
j_gene: TRBJ2-7

CDR3nt: TGTGCCAGCAGTTACGAGGGGACAGGGGGCTACGAGCAGTACTTC
CDR3aa: CASSYEGTGGYEQYF
d_gene: TRBD1
abundance: .
v_gene: TRBV6-2/TRBV6-3
len: 15
j_gene: TRBJ2-7

CDR3nt: TGTGCCAGCAGCTTATACAGCCGCGGCCGGCGGGGGTCGGAGACCCAGTACTTC
CDR3aa: CASSLYSRGRRGSETQYF
d_gene: TRBD2
abundance: .
v_gene: TRBV7-2
len: 18
j_gene: TRBJ2-5

CDR3nt: TGTGCCAGCAGTGAAAAGGGGACAGGGCTTTTCCCCCATCGGGAGTACTTC
CDR3aa: CASSEKGTGLFPHREYF
d_gene: TRBD1
abundance: .
v_gene: TRBV6-1
len: 17
j_gene: TRBJ2-7

CDR3nt: TGCGCCAGCAGCTTGGGTACGAGGGTTATAAACAATGAGCAGTTCTTC
CDR3aa: CASSLGTRVINNEQFF
d_gene: .
abundance: .
v_gene: TRBV5-1
len: 16
j_gene: TRBJ2-1

CDR3nt: TGCGCCAGCACCGGAAGGTCGAGCGGGAGGGAAGATACGCAGTATTTT
CDR3aa: CASTGRSSGREDTQYF
d_gene: TRBD2
abundance: few
v_gene: TRBV5-1
len: 16
j_gene: TRBJ2-3

CDR3nt: TGTGCCAGCGACTACGGGTCGTTCCTAAACGAGCAGTACTTC
CDR3aa: CASDYGSFLNEQYF
d_gene: .
abundance: .
v_gene: TRBV27
len: 14
j_gene: TRBJ2-7

CDR3nt: TGTGCTATCGGGGGGACAGGGGCCAATGAGCAGTTCTTC
CDR3aa: CAIGGTGANEQFF
d_gene: TRBD1
abundance: .
v_gene: TRBV10-3
len: 13
j_gene: TRBJ2-1

CDR3nt: TGCAGTGCGTCCAGGCGGGGGGGGCGCAAGAACACTGAAGCTTTCTTT
CDR3aa: CSASRRGGRKNTEAFF
d_gene: .
abundance: few
v_gene: TRBV20-1
len: 16
j_gene: TRBJ1-1

CDR3nt: TGCGCCAGCAGCCCTGACCTGTTCCCCTTCATCGTGGATACGCAGTATTTT
CDR3aa: CASSPDLFPFIVDTQYF
d_gene: .
abundance: .
v_gene: TRBV5-1
len: 17
j_gene: TRBJ2-3

CDR3nt: TGTGCCAGCAATGAGAGTGGGGGGCAGGCCAAAAACATTCAGTACTTC
CDR3aa: CASNESGGQAKNIQYF
d_gene: .
abundance: few
v_gene: TRBV28
len: 16
j_gene: TRBJ2-4

CDR3nt: TGTGCCAGCAGTTACCCGGGACAGGGGTACAATGAGCAGTTCTTC
CDR3aa: CASSYPGQGYNEQFF
d_gene: TRBD1
abundance: .
v_gene: TRBV27
len: 15
j_gene: TRBJ2-1

CDR3nt: TGCAGTGCCCGAGGAGGGGAGCTCCCGGCAAGATTGGCCCAGTACTTC
CDR3aa: CSARGGELPARLAQYF
d_gene: .
abundance: few
v_gene: TRBV20-1
len: 16
j_gene: TRBJ2-5

CDR3nt: TGTGCCATCAGTGATCGGGCAGATACGCAGTATTTT
CDR3aa: CAISDRADTQYF
d_gene: .
abundance: .
v_gene: TRBV10-3
len: 12
j_gene: TRBJ2-3

CDR3nt: TGCAGTGCTAGTGTAGCCGGAAACATTCAGTACTTC
CDR3aa: CSASVAGNIQYF
d_gene: .
abundance: .
v_gene: TRBV20-1
len: 12
j_gene: TRBJ2-4

CDR3nt: TGTGCCAGCAGTTTTCACGCCCCAGAGGGTGCTTTCTTT
CDR3aa: CASSFHAPEGAFF
d_gene: .
abundance: .
v_gene: TRBV28
len: 13
j_gene: TRBJ1-1

CDR3nt: TGCGCCAGCAGCTACCCTTTAGGGCGGCAGGGCGCTGAAGCTTTCTTT
CDR3aa: CASSYPLGRQGAEAFF
d_gene: .
abundance: .
v_gene: TRBV4-1
len: 16
j_gene: TRBJ1-1

CDR3nt: TGCAGTGCTAGGGGGACAGGGGTTGGGTACAATGAGCAGTTCTTC
CDR3aa: CSARGTGVGYNEQFF
d_gene: TRBD1
abundance: few
v_gene: TRBV20-1
len: 15
j_gene: TRBJ2-1

CDR3nt: TGTGCCAGCAGCCGACACCAAGATTACGAGCAGTACTTC
CDR3aa: CASSRHQDYEQYF
d_gene: .
abundance: .
v_gene: TRBV6-5
len: 13
j_gene: TRBJ2-7

CDR3nt: TGTGCCAGCAGCTTAGCGTCGCAGGGGGGCGCAGATACGCAGTATTTT
CDR3aa: CASSLASQGGADTQYF
d_gene: .
abundance: .
v_gene: TRBV7-2
len: 16
j_gene: TRBJ2-3

CDR3nt: TGCGCCAGCAGCTTAGGGACACAAAGCTCCTACGAGCAGTACTTC
CDR3aa: CASSLGTQSSYEQYF
d_gene: .
abundance: once
v_gene: TRBV5-1
len: 15
j_gene: TRBJ2-7

CDR3nt: TGTGCCAGCAGTTTACAGGAGTACCGTCGTTACGCTTTCTTT
CDR3aa: CASSLQEYRRYAFF
d_gene: .
abundance: .
v_gene: TRBV28
len: 14
j_gene: TRBJ1-1

CDR3nt: TGTGCCAGCAGCCAAGATCTGGCCCAGGGCCCCTACAATGAGCAGTTCTTC
CDR3aa: CASSQDLAQGPYNEQFF
d_gene: .
abundance: .
v_gene: TRBV3-1
len: 17
j_gene: TRBJ2-1

CDR3nt: TGTGCCAGCAGTTTAGGACAGTTCGCCAAAAACATTCAGTACTTC
CDR3aa: CASSLGQFAKNIQYF
d_gene: .
abundance: few
v_gene: TRBV27
len: 15
j_gene: TRBJ2-4